This T cell receptor (beta chain) derives from a study of blood T cell repertoires in COVID-19. Overall study context: Acute-phase and convalescent COVID-19 samples originated in the United States, Italy and Spain.

Clones were read by immunoSEQ multiplex PCR, and TCRdb kept only the in-frame ones, dropping some. The sample holds around 130,000 clones, about 86% seen once. Trimming removed 3 bases at V and 7 bases at J, with 4 bases between. Germline lookup yields CDR1 KGHSH and CDR2 LQKENI. The CDR3 totals 11 residues. Sequenced: peripheral blood. This sequence joins TRBV18 and TRBJ2-1; D is unresolved. The receptor was derived from a woman aged 50 to 65 with acute or convalescent COVID-19. DNA for the CDR3: TGTGCCAGCTCACCCCAGAATGAGCAGTTCTTC. Protein sequence: CASSPQNEQFF.